The next 19 T cell receptor beta chains were all read from a single sample in a study of T cell repertoires in cytomegalovirus infection. The antigens for these receptors are not known. TCRdb recomputed calls from the reads with MiXCR, one row per CDR3 protein. The sample has around 120,000 distinct CDR3 sequences; under 45% are singletons. The specimen comprised CD8+ T cells from cultured PBMCs, sampled from culture after CMV antigen stimulation. These receptor sequences come from a human donor in good health (CMV status not recorded). Some clones in this sample may be carry-over from other donors' samples.

The genes are TRBV7-2 and TRBJ1-2; weak D call: TRBD1 (5 bases). The CDR3 totals 15 residues. The V and J ends lost 4 bases and 3 bases respectively, with 15 bases between them. Germline CDR1 SGHTA, CDR2 FQGNSA. This CDR3 reads CASSSSSGTYYGYTF. The DNA for the CDR3 is TGTGCCAGCAGCTCAAGTTCTGGGACGTACTATGGCTACACCTTC.

The chain combines TRBV2 with TRBJ1-1; D is uncertain. CDR1 and CDR2 (germline): SNHLY, FYNNEI. V lost 7 bases to trimming and J lost 5 bases, with 17 bases between them. This CDR3 contains 14 residues. CDR3 residues: CASNPDTLGTEAFF. The CDR3 nucleotides read TGTGCCAGCAATCCCGACACCCTGGGGACTGAAGCTTTCTTT.

This clonotype came up a few times. The chain recombines TRBV11-2 with TRBJ2-1, with D perhaps matching TRBD2 (5 bases). V dropped 5 bases and J dropped 12 bases, with 14 bases sitting between them. Germline values: CDR1 SGHAT, CDR2 FQNNGV. CDR3 size: 12 residues. In DNA, the CDR3 is TGTGCCAGCAGCCGTCTAGCAGTAAGGCAGTTCTTC. Translation: CASSRLAVRQFF.

V usage is TRBV12-3 or TRBV12-4 and J usage is TRBJ2-5; 9 bases fit TRBD1. This CDR3 contains 15 residues. Trimming cost V 6 bases and J 2 bases; bases outside gene matches: 7. The CDR3 DNA follows: TGTGCCAGCAGGCTTGACAGGGGGGTACAAGAGACCCAGTACTTC. This sequence encodes CASRLDRGVQETQYF.

The chain has TRBV7-8 and TRBJ2-1; 12 bases are a match to TRBD2. CDR1 is SGHVS, CDR2 FQNEAQ, per germline. V lost 0 bases to trimming and J lost 6 bases; unmatched junction nucleotides: 0. This CDR3 contains 15 residues. CDR3 bases: TGTGCCAGCAGCTTAGCGACTAGCGGGAGCAATGAGCAGTTCTTC. Protein product: CASSLATSGSNEQFF.

The CDR3 DNA reads as TGTGCCATCAGTGACGGACAGGCCCCTCCGAACACTGAAGCTTTCTTT. Translating gives CAISDGQAPPNTEAFF. The gene calls are TRBV10-3 and TRBJ1-1; 7 bases are a match to TRBD1. The CDR3 spans 16 residues. After removal of 3 bases from V and 1 base from J, the junction contained 8 bases not matched to a gene. Germline CDR1 and CDR2: ENHRY and SYGVKD.

This clonotype was observed a handful of times. The V and J genes are TRBV28 and TRBJ2-7, with TRBD1 identical over 9 bases. The length of the CDR3 is 15 residues. V gave up 7 bases and J gave up 3 bases; unmatched junction bases: 10. Per germline, CDR1 MDHEN and CDR2 SYDVKM. The CDR3 sequence: CASNPDRGNHYEQYF. CDR3 in DNA: TGTGCCAGCAATCCGGACAGGGGAAACCACTACGAGCAGTACTTC.

The genes are TRBV7-2 and TRBJ1-6; tentative D call: TRBD1 (6 bases). The germline V gene has CDR1 SGHTA and CDR2 FQGNSA. This CDR3 is built from 15 residues. Deletions cut 6 bases from V and 7 bases from J, with 16 bases between. The CDR3 bases are TGTGCCAGCAGGTTGAGGGACATTCAAAATTCACCCCTCCACTTT. It is translated as CASRLRDIQNSPLHF.

This clonotype showed up just a few times. The chain recombines TRBV7-9 with TRBJ1-4; no clear D. The CDR3 consists of 13 residues. Germline assignment: CDR1 SEHNR and CDR2 FQNEAQ (reference sequence). Trimming stripped 7 bases from V and 4 bases from J, with 10 bases between. The CDR3 DNA reads TGTGCCAGCACCCTTGGGAGTAATGAAAAACTGTTTTTT. It encodes CASTLGSNEKLFF.

The chain employs TRBV27 and TRBJ1-2; 9 bases fit TRBD1. After removal of 5 bases from V and 6 bases from J, the junction contained 4 bases not matched to a gene. CDR3 length: 13 residues. Germline V gene sequence: CDR1 MNHEY, CDR2 SMNVEV (reference sequence). CDR3 in DNA: TGTGCCAGCAGTCAAACAGGGGGCGATGGCTACACCTTC. Translating gives CASSQTGGDGYTF.

The V and J genes are TRBV2 and TRBJ2-5; D not resolved. Germline V lookup: CDR1 SNHLY, CDR2 FYNNEI. The length of the CDR3 is 13 residues. With 3 bases removed from V and 1 base from J, the gap between germline ends came to 6 bases. CDR3 sequence (DNA): TGTGCCAGCAGTGAGAGAATCCAAGAGACCCAGTACTTC. Encoded protein: CASSERIQETQYF.

J is TRBJ2-7 and V is TRBV7-6; TRBD1 agrees at 7 bases. The CDR3 sequence is 15 residues long. With V trimmed by 2 bases and J by 7 bases, 11 bases remained unmatched. Germline CDR1 SGHVS, CDR2 FNYEAQ. The DNA of the CDR3 is TGTGCCAGCAGCTTAAGGGACAGAGTCTACGAAGAGCAGTACTTC. This gives the protein CASSLRDRVYEEQYF.

The chain links TRBV2 to TRBJ1-1, with D unresolved. Germline-derived CDR1 and CDR2 are SNHLY and FYNNEI. V dropped 6 bases and J dropped 6 bases, with 8 bases sitting between them. The CDR3 sequence is 11 residues long. The DNA for the CDR3 is TGTGCCAGCAGACTCGGGGCTGAAGCTTTCTTT. As protein: CASRLGAEAFF. The entire variable domain, with the rest obtained from reference TRBV2 and TRBJ1-1, is as follows: EPEVTQTPSHQVTQMGQEVILRCVPISNHLYFYWYRQILGQKVEFLVSFYNNEISEKSEIFDDQFSVERPDGSNFTLKIRSTKLEDSAMYFCASRLGAEAFFGQGTRLTVV.

The V call is TRBV4-1, the J call TRBJ1-2, with D perhaps matching TRBD1 (5 bases). CDR3 size: 14 residues. V lost 4 bases and J lost 3, with 12 bases in between. The germline gives CDR1 MGHRA, CDR2 YSYEKL. The CDR3, as DNA: TGCGCCAGCAGCCCACAGGTTTCGGACTATGGCTACACCTTC. Translated, it gives CASSPQVSDYGYTF.

This clonotype has more than one count but fewer than ten. The chain is built from TRBV7-6 and TRBJ2-1; D is perhaps TRBD1 (5 bases). V was shortened by 4 bases and J by 0 bases, with 10 bases between the two germline ends. The germline V gene has CDR1 SGHVS and CDR2 FNYEAQ. The CDR3 length is 15 residues. The CDR3 DNA follows: TGTGCCAGCAGCTCCGAGCAGGGCTCCTACAATGAGCAGTTCTTC. Residues: CASSSEQGSYNEQFF.

The chain is built from TRBV27 and TRBJ2-1; tentatively, D is TRBD1 or TRBD2 (7 bases each). Germline V gives CDR1 MNHEY, CDR2 SMNVEV (reference sequence). With 3 bases removed from V and 5 bases from J, the gap between germline ends came to 14 bases. The CDR3 totals 15 residues. In DNA form, the CDR3 reads TGTGCCAGCAGTTTTTCCGCAGGGGGGGACAATGAGCAGTTCTTC. Amino acid sequence: CASSFSAGGDNEQFF.

This clonotype was detected only a few times. The chain carries TRBV12-3 or TRBV12-4 and TRBJ1-2; no clear D. V gave up 6 bases and J gave up 8 bases, with 10 bases separating them. This CDR3 spans 11 amino acids. CDR3 sequence: CASRGLGGYTF. The CDR3 nucleotides are TGTGCCAGCAGAGGGCTGGGCGGCTACACCTTC.

The chain has TRBV12-3 or TRBV12-4 and TRBJ2-5; possible D gene TRBD1, 6 bases. There are 15 residues in the CDR3. Trimming stripped 6 bases from V and 1 base from J, with 15 bases between. The CDR3 sequence: CASSRRQVPQETQYF. The DNA for the CDR3 is TGTGCCAGCAGCCGCCGACAGGTACCCCAAGAGACCCAGTACTTC.

This clonotype came up a few times. The chain is built from TRBV7-2 and TRBJ2-7; the match to TRBD1 covers 12 bases. This CDR3 has 16 amino acids. V shed 4 bases, J shed 3 bases, and the junction held 7 bases outside the gene matches. Looked up from germline, CDR1 is SGHTA and CDR2 is FQGNSA. The CDR3 sequence is CASSSGDRGPVYEQYF. For the CDR3, the DNA is TGTGCCAGCAGCTCGGGGGACAGGGGGCCCGTCTACGAGCAGTACTTC.